The 5 T cell receptor beta chains in this list originate from one sample, sequenced in a study of blood T cell repertoires in COVID-19. TCRdb keeps only in-frame clones here, not all; method: immunoSEQ multiplex PCR. The data show about 180,000 clones, about 86% seen once. The sample was peripheral blood. All receptors come from a man aged 50 to 59 with active or convalescent COVID-19.

This clone was counted between two and nine times. Other DNA sequences in this specimen translate into the identical CDR3. The J gene is TRBJ2-5, the V gene TRBV6-1; 8 bases match TRBD1. The V segment lost 3 bases and the J segment 5 bases; nucleotides outside the gene matches: 5. CDR3 length: 14 residues. Germline values: CDR1 MNHNS, CDR2 SASEGT. This CDR3 reads CASSERTGWETQYF. CDR3 sequence (DNA): TGTGCCAGCAGTGAGAGGACAGGGTGGGAGACCCAGTACTTC.

CDR3 sequence reads: CASSASHAGSYNEQFF. CDR3 nucleotide sequence: TGTGCCAGCAGTGCGTCCCATGCCGGCTCCTACAATGAGCAGTTCTTC. V is TRBV2 and J is TRBJ2-1; D gene ambiguous. V shed 4 bases and J shed 0 bases, with 13 bases lying between them. Per the germline V gene, CDR1 is SNHLY and CDR2 is FYNNEI. This CDR3 is 16 amino acids long.

This clone was seen a few times. The V gene is TRBV3-1 (or the pseudogene TRBV3-2), the J gene TRBJ2-7; 7 nucleotides line up with TRBD1. Losses at the gene ends were 5 bases for V and 2 bases for J; bases not matched to a gene: 6. The CDR3 has 14 residues. Germline V lookup: CDR1 LGHDT, CDR2 YNNKEL (reference sequence). The CDR3 is CASSFGQAAYEQYF. The CDR3 DNA follows: TGTGCCAGCAGCTTTGGACAGGCAGCCTACGAGCAGTACTTC.

The chain combines TRBV6-5 with TRBJ1-2; perhaps TRBD1 as D (5 bases). Germline V gives CDR1 MNHEY, CDR2 SVGAGI. V shed 5 bases and J shed 0 bases, with 10 bases lying between them. The CDR3 contains 14 residues. CDR3 sequence reads: CASSPRQSNYGYTF. In nucleotides, the CDR3 is TGTGCCAGCAGTCCGAGACAGTCTAACTATGGCTACACCTTC.

The gene calls are TRBV6-6 and TRBJ2-2; TRBD1 aligns across 7 bases. The CDR3 sequence is 15 residues long. V lost 2 bases, J lost 5 bases, and 5 bases stayed unmatched. Germline values: CDR1 MNHNY, CDR2 SVGAGI (reference sequence). The CDR3 DNA reads as TGTGCCAGCAGTTACCGACAGGGTCCAACCGGGGAGCTGTTTTTT. Amino acids: CASSYRQGPTGELFF.